What follows are 29 T cell receptor beta chains derived from one specimen sequenced in a study of blood T cells in healthy people across ages. It was with a sample-barcoded 5' primer and a J-beta primer mix that a second PCR of roughly 6 to 12 cycles was run. TCRdb recomputed calls from the 5' RACE reads with MiXCR, one row per CDR3 protein. The table has fewer than 750,000 distinct CDR3 sequences, roughly 43% seen once; the top ten hold 20% to 25%. Sample: blood. These TCRs come from a man of 80 years or more in good health.

The chain has TRBV2 and TRBJ1-2, with D possibly being TRBD1 (6 bases). Germline loops: CDR1 SNHLY, CDR2 FYNNEI. V was trimmed by 7 bases and J by 4 bases, leaving 13 bases between them. The CDR3 spans 13 residues. The CDR3: CASKAGEAYGYTF. The DNA of the CDR3 is TGTGCCAGCAAGGCAGGGGAGGCCTATGGCTACACCTTC.

The chain employs TRBV20-1 and TRBJ1-5, with D unclear. Trimming cost V 7 bases and J 2 bases, with 12 bases left between them. This CDR3 spans 13 amino acids. The germline V gene encodes CDR1 DFQATT and CDR2 SNEGSKA (reference sequence). The CDR3 DNA reads TGCAGTGTTCGGGATGTGGGCAATCAGCCCCAGCATTTT. It specifies CSVRDVGNQPQHF.

The table lists this clonotype with a few counts. V and J are TRBV5-1 and TRBJ2-7; TRBD1 matches at 9 bases. CDR1 SGHRS and CDR2 YFSETQ come from the germline V gene. V was clipped by 1 base and J by 1 base; unmatched bases: 9. The length of the CDR3 is 17 residues. This CDR3 is CASSLMGQGAGSYEQYF. In DNA, the CDR3 is TGCGCCAGCAGCTTGATGGGACAGGGCGCTGGGTCCTACGAGCAGTACTTC.

The chain employs TRBV28 and TRBJ2-4; 7 nucleotides line up with TRBD1. The germline V gene has CDR1 MDHEN and CDR2 SYDVKM. The CDR3 totals 17 residues. Trimming at V came to 2 bases and at J to 0 bases, leaving 7 bases not matched to a gene. Here the CDR3 reads CASSLMGDSRAKNIQYF. The CDR3 DNA reads as TGTGCCAGCAGTTTAATGGGGGACAGTAGAGCCAAAAACATTCAGTACTTC.

This clonotype appeared a few times. V usage is TRBV27 and J usage is TRBJ2-5; 12 positions match TRBD2. From germline, CDR1 is MNHEY and CDR2 SMNVEV (reference sequence). This CDR3 region has 15 residues. The ends lost 5 bases at V and 3 bases at J; junction bases unmatched: 4. CDR3 protein: CASSTRTSGEETQYF. In DNA form, the CDR3 reads TGTGCCAGCAGTACCCGGACTAGCGGGGAAGAGACCCAGTACTTC.

The chain uses TRBV28 and TRBJ2-7, with TRBD1 matching 8 bases. J gave up 5 bases and V 2 bases, and 5 bases lay outside the gene matches. This CDR3 region has 14 residues. Per germline, CDR1 MDHEN and CDR2 SYDVKM. The CDR3 bases are TGTGCCAGCAGTTTACTACAGGGGGGCCACGAGCAGTACTTC. Protein sequence: CASSLLQGGHEQYF.

This clonotype was detected only a few times. The chain carries TRBV7-2 and TRBJ2-3, with D perhaps TRBD2 (6 bases). This CDR3 contains 16 residues. V was pared by 8 bases and J by 0 bases, with 18 bases between. Germline V gene data show CDR1 as SGHTA and CDR2 as FQGNSA. CDR3 sequence: CASAPRLGSSTDTQYF. The CDR3 bases are TGTGCCAGCGCCCCGAGACTAGGGTCGAGCACAGATACGCAGTATTTT.

With respect to this clonotype: With a much larger clone just one base away, this may be a read error. The chain recombines TRBV6-5 with TRBJ2-3; TRBD2 aligns across 7 bases. The CDR3 is made up of 16 amino acids. Looked up from germline, CDR1 is MNHEY and CDR2 is SVGAGI. The CDR3 DNA reads TGTGCCAGCAGTCACTCTTCCGGGAGGCCCACAGATACGCAGTATTTT. Encoded protein: CASSHSSGRPTDTQYF.

In its sample, this clonotype was seen once. The junction departs from the called germline gene at one end, perhaps through a read error. The rearrangement uses TRBV6-6 and TRBJ2-5; D might be TRBD1 (6 bases). Germline-derived CDR1 and CDR2 are MNHNY and SVGAGI (reference sequence). CDR3 length equals 14 residues. The CDR3 reads CACRARDNQETQYF. CDR3 DNA: TGTGCCTGCAGAGCCCGGGACAACCAAGAGACCCAGTACTTC.

The V and J genes are TRBV2 and TRBJ1-2, with D hard to call. Germline loops: CDR1 SNHLY, CDR2 FYNNEI. The CDR3 sequence is 13 residues long. The V end was cut by 8 bases, the J end by 1 base, with 11 bases between. Written as DNA, the CDR3 is TGTGCCAGCTCGGTGGGCTTTAACTATGGCTACACCTTC. It translates to CASSVGFNYGYTF.

This sequence joins TRBV7-9 and TRBJ2-5, with 11 bases aligning to TRBD2. CDR1 SEHNR and CDR2 FQNEAQ come from the germline V gene (reference sequence). The CDR3 totals 17 residues. V was pared by 6 bases and J by 5 bases, with 14 bases of the junction left unmatched. The CDR3 coding sequence is TGTGCCAGCAGACATACCGGGACTAGCGGATCCCAGGAGACCCAGTACTTC. It is translated as CASRHTGTSGSQETQYF.

This rearrangement joins TRBV7-3 to TRBJ2-1, with 8 positions matching TRBD2. The CDR3 is 16 amino acids. J was trimmed by 3 bases and V by 4 bases; bases with no gene match: 8. Looked up from germline, CDR1 is SGHTA and CDR2 is FQGTGA. Here the CDR3 DNA reads TGTGCCAGCAGCTCCCGCAAGCGGGAGTACTACAATGAGCAGTTCTTC. Translating gives CASSSRKREYYNEQFF.

The V call is TRBV5-1, the J call TRBJ2-7; TRBD1 matches 9 bases. With 4 bases clipped from V and 5 bases from J, the junction kept 10 bases outside the gene matches. Germline V CDR1 and CDR2: SGHRS, YFSETQ. This CDR3 has 15 amino acids. CDR3 sequence reads: CASSRPTGGQDEQYF. CDR3 nucleotide sequence: TGCGCCAGCAGCAGACCGACAGGGGGACAAGACGAGCAGTACTTC.

The J gene is TRBJ1-2, the V gene TRBV18, with D tentatively TRBD1 (5 bases). Between the trimmed V and J ends, which lost 3 bases and 5 bases, there was a span of 10 bases. There are 13 residues in the CDR3. Germline V CDR1 and CDR2: KGHSH, LQKENI. Here the CDR3 DNA reads TGTGCCAGCTCACCGGGGGTACTGTATGGCTACACCTTC. It specifies CASSPGVLYGYTF.

This clonotype was found a few times. The chain uses TRBV15 and TRBJ2-7; the D is unclear. V was clipped by 1 base and J by 2 bases, with 12 bases between them. This CDR3 comprises 15 residues. Germline CDR1 is LNHNV and CDR2 is YYDKDF (reference sequence). CDR3 residues: CATSRGGRFPYEQYF. For the CDR3, the DNA is TGTGCCACCAGCAGAGGCGGCCGTTTTCCCTACGAGCAGTACTTC. The complete variable domain, with remaining parts taken from reference TRBV15 and TRBJ2-7, reads DAMVIQNPRYQVTQFGKPVTLSCSQTLNHNVMYWYQQKSSQAPKLLFHYYDKDFNNEADTPDNFQSRRPNTSFCFLDIRSPGLGDTAMYLCATSRGGRFPYEQYFGPGTRLTVT.

This clonotype was recorded a few times. This chain joins TRBV11-2 and TRBJ2-1, with 7 nucleotides matching TRBD2. CDR1 is SGHAT and CDR2 is FQNNGV in the germline V gene. CDR3 length: 15 amino acids. The V gene end was trimmed by 3 bases and the J gene end by 2 bases; junction bases not matched to a gene: 4. As DNA, the CDR3 is TGTGCCAGCAGCTTCGCGGGGGACCCCTACAATGAGCAGTTCTTC. This sequence encodes CASSFAGDPYNEQFF.

This clonotype has ten or more counts. The chain links TRBV6-5 to TRBJ2-7; 9 bases fit TRBD1. V shed 5 bases, J shed 2 bases, and the junction held 10 bases outside the gene matches. Germline V gene lookup returns CDR1 MNHEY and CDR2 SVGAGI. This CDR3 is 16 amino acids long. CDR3 sequence reads: CASSRTPGQGAYEQYF. CDR3 bases: TGTGCCAGCAGTCGTACGCCGGGACAGGGTGCCTACGAGCAGTACTTC.

The chain recombines TRBV20-1 with TRBJ1-2; D is possibly TRBD1 (5 bases). Germline V gives CDR1 DFQATT, CDR2 SNEGSKA (reference sequence). The CDR3 length is 12 residues. CDR3 sequence reads: CLGTRENYGYTF. Written as DNA, the CDR3 is TGCCTAGGGACGCGGGAGAACTATGGCTACACCTTC.

This clonotype was picked up a small number of times. The chain is built from TRBV4-2 and TRBJ1-4; 7 bases map to TRBD1. Unmatched junction bases numbered 5, after V lost 0 bases and J lost 7 bases. The CDR3 length is 15 residues. Germline V gene lookup returns CDR1 LGHNA and CDR2 YNFKEQ. CDR3 in DNA: TGTGCCAGCAGCCAAGACCGACAGGGAGGTGAAAAACTGTTTTTT. It translates to CASSQDRQGGEKLFF.

The chain combines TRBV7-2 with TRBJ1-2; the match to TRBD1 covers 8 bases. This CDR3 contains 14 residues. The J segment lost 4 bases and the V segment lost 5 bases, leaving 6 bases of the junction unmatched. CDR1 and CDR2 from the germline V gene are SGHTA and FQGNSA. CDR3 bases: TGTGCCAGCAGCCCGAACAGGGGGGCCTATGGCTACACCTTC. Translating it yields CASSPNRGAYGYTF.

The rearrangement uses TRBV20-1 and TRBJ2-7, with D perhaps matching TRBD1 or TRBD2 (5 bases each). The ends were cut back, 3 bases at V and 2 bases at J, with 11 bases in the middle. There are 13 residues in the CDR3. Germline-derived CDR1 and CDR2 are DFQATT and SNEGSKA (reference sequence). CDR3 nucleotide sequence: TGCAGTGCTAGGGAGATGGGACCCTACGAGCAGTACTTC. Protein sequence: CSAREMGPYEQYF.

The chain couples TRBV6-5 to TRBJ2-1, with D possibly matching TRBD2 (6 bases). The germline V gene encodes CDR1 MNHEY and CDR2 SVGAGI. V lost 5 bases to trimming and J lost 0 bases, with 14 bases between them. The CDR3 spans 16 residues. The CDR3 spells CASSEDYSSSYNEQFF. DNA for the CDR3: TGTGCCAGCAGTGAGGACTACTCGAGCTCCTACAATGAGCAGTTCTTC.

The V and J genes are TRBV27 and TRBJ1-6, with 7 bases lining up with TRBD1. The CDR3 extends over 15 amino acids. V was clipped by 10 bases and J by 0 bases; unmatched bases: 6. CDR1 MNHEY and CDR2 SMNVEV come from the germline V gene (reference sequence). CDR3 in amino acids: CATQGGSSYNSPLHF. Here the CDR3 DNA reads TGTGCCACCCAGGGGGGTAGCTCCTATAATTCACCCCTCCACTTT.

V is TRBV12-3 or TRBV12-4 and J is TRBJ2-3, with D hard to call. Trimming took off 6 bases at V and 4 bases at J, with 17 bases between the two ends. There are 15 residues in the CDR3. The chain's CDR3 is CASSRTELSADTQYF. Written as DNA, the CDR3 is TGTGCCAGCAGCAGGACGGAACTTTCGGCAGATACGCAGTATTTT.

The chain carries TRBV5-1 and TRBJ1-1, with D tentatively TRBD1 (5 bases). Germline assignment: CDR1 SGHRS and CDR2 YFSETQ. The CDR3 sequence is 14 residues long. Deletions cut 2 bases from V and 5 bases from J, with 13 bases between. The CDR3 nucleotides read TGCGCCAGCAGCTTTGGGGGGATGTGGACTGAAGCTTTCTTT. It yields the protein CASSFGGMWTEAFF.

The rearrangement joins TRBV5-1 to TRBJ1-2; 9 nucleotides match TRBD1. There are 15 residues in the CDR3. V was pared by 4 bases and J by 0 bases, with 4 bases of the junction left unmatched. Germline-derived CDR1 and CDR2 are SGHRS and YFSETQ. The CDR3 loop reads CASSHGQGTNYGYTF. Here the CDR3 DNA reads TGCGCCAGCAGCCATGGACAGGGGACTAACTATGGCTACACCTTC.

This clonotype was observed a few times. The V gene is TRBV7-3, the J gene TRBJ2-1; 9 nucleotides agree with TRBD2. The germline V gene has CDR1 SGHTA and CDR2 FQGTGA. CDR3 length equals 14 residues. The trim removed 2 bases at V and 8 bases at J, leaving 4 bases unmatched. This chain's CDR3 is CASSLGLASYEQFF. The CDR3 bases are TGTGCCAGCAGCTTAGGACTAGCGTCGTATGAGCAGTTCTTC.

This chain links TRBV29-1 with TRBJ2-1, with 7 nucleotides matching TRBD2. Germline V gene sequence: CDR1 SQVTM, CDR2 ANQGSEA. The CDR3 covers 17 residues. V was clipped by 1 base and J by 3 bases; unmatched bases: 12. The CDR3 here is CSVEANGGDFHYNEQFF. As DNA, the CDR3 is TGCAGCGTTGAAGCCAATGGGGGGGATTTTCACTACAATGAGCAGTTCTTC.

This clonotype came up a few times. V and J are TRBV5-1 and TRBJ2-1; 8 bases agree with TRBD2. Germline assignment: CDR1 SGHRS and CDR2 YFSETQ. V gave up 4 bases and J gave up 0 bases; unmatched junction bases: 6. The CDR3 runs to 16 residues. In DNA form, the CDR3 reads TGCGCCAGCAGCGTCGGGGGGGCTAGCTCCTACAATGAGCAGTTCTTC. It specifies CASSVGGASSYNEQFF. Full variable domain (outside the CDR3, taken from reference TRBV5-1 and TRBJ2-1): KAGVTQTPRYLIKTRGQQVTLSCSPISGHRSVSWYQQTPGQGLQFLFEYFSETQRNKGNFPGRFSGRQFSNSRSEMNVSTLELGDSALYLCASSVGGASSYNEQFFGPGTRLTVL.